What follows are 20 T cell receptor beta chains derived from one specimen sequenced in a study of post-analysis software for immune sequencing data. Researchers reported that TCR beta cDNA libraries carried unique molecular identifiers. Each CDR3 protein gets one entry after TCRdb re-called the PCR reads with MiXCR. The sample contains around 150,000 distinct CDR3 sequences, around 34% of which appear only once. Source: blood, taken after autologous hematopoietic stem cell transplantation. The receptors were gathered from a girl aged 5-17 years with multiple sclerosis.

This clonotype was found a few times. The rearrangement joins TRBV6-1 to TRBJ1-1; possibly TRBD1 for D (5 bases). The CDR3 sequence is 12 residues long. CDR1 is MNHNS and CDR2 is SASEGT in the germline V gene. Trimming stripped 8 bases from V and 1 base from J, with 8 bases between. The chain's CDR3 is CASRQGNTEAFF. Written as DNA, the CDR3 is TGTGCCAGCCGCCAGGGGAACACTGAAGCTTTCTTT.

The DNA of the CDR3 is TGCAGTGCAGTGACAGGCGGGATCGCTGAAGCTTTCTTT. Residues: CSAVTGGIAEAFF. The rearrangement joins TRBV20-1 to TRBJ1-1, with D possibly TRBD1 on 6 matching bases. Per the germline V gene, CDR1 is DFQATT and CDR2 is SNEGSKA (reference sequence). The length of the CDR3 is 13 residues. V was cut by 6 bases and J by 6 bases, with 17 bases left in between.

This chain joins TRBV13 and TRBJ2-7; D is uncertain. Trimming pared 2 bases from V and 0 bases from J, leaving 8 bases between. Germline CDR1 reads PRHDT; CDR2 reads FYEKMQ (reference sequence). This CDR3 is 14 amino acids long. This CDR3 is CASSLNGPSYEQYF. The CDR3 DNA is TGTGCCAGCAGCTTAAACGGACCCTCCTACGAGCAGTACTTC.

This clonotype appeared a few times. The chain carries TRBV5-1 and TRBJ2-3; D remains ambiguous. V lost 1 base, J lost 3 bases, and 12 bases lay in between. This CDR3 comprises 15 residues. Germline loops: CDR1 SGHRS, CDR2 YFSETQ. CDR3 sequence reads: CASSLSLSRTDTQYF. The CDR3 nucleotides are TGCGCCAGCAGCTTGAGTCTTAGCCGGACAGATACGCAGTATTTT.

The CDR3 region has the DNA TGTGCCAGCACCAGAAGCGGGAGGGCGCCCTACAATGAGCAGTTCTTC. As protein: CASTRSGRAPYNEQFF. The chain employs TRBV5-8 and TRBJ2-1; TRBD2 matches 10 bases. The V gene end was trimmed by 6 bases and the J gene end by 2 bases; junction bases not matched to a gene: 8. In germline, CDR1 is SGHTS, CDR2 YDEGEE. This CDR3 region has 16 residues.

The V call is TRBV5-1, the J call TRBJ1-2, with D possibly being TRBD1 (5 bases). The CDR3 runs to 13 residues. Germline CDR1 reads SGHRS; CDR2 reads YFSETQ. V lost 3 bases and J 10 bases, leaving 16 bases between the germline ends. The CDR3 region is CASSSGHRLDYTF. DNA of the CDR3: TGCGCCAGCAGCTCCGGACATAGATTGGACTACACCTTC.

This clonotype was recorded a few times. This chain connects TRBV12-3 or TRBV12-4 to TRBJ2-7; D gene ambiguous. This CDR3 is built from 15 residues. Trimming took 2 bases from V and 5 from J, leaving 16 bases between them. This CDR3 reads CASSLLMGSPHEQYF. CDR3 sequence (DNA): TGTGCCAGCAGTTTATTGATGGGCAGCCCCCACGAGCAGTACTTC.

The chain joins TRBV29-1 to TRBJ1-1; D is possibly TRBD1 (6 bases). V was trimmed by 7 bases and J by 0 bases, leaving 15 bases between them. The CDR3 covers 14 residues. In germline, CDR1 is SQVTM, CDR2 ANQGSEA. This chain's CDR3 is CSARRQDVNTEAFF. In DNA form, the CDR3 reads TGCAGCGCCCGCCGACAGGATGTGAACACTGAAGCTTTCTTT.

This clonotype was recorded at least ten times. The rearrangement uses TRBV20-1 and TRBJ2-1; tentatively, D is TRBD2 (6 bases). The CDR3 sequence is 17 residues long. The germline V gene encodes CDR1 DFQATT and CDR2 SNEGSKA (reference sequence). Trimming left V 2 bases short and J 5 bases short, with 22 bases between. CDR3 residues: CSARNFRSWVADNEQFF. Written as DNA, the CDR3 is TGCAGTGCTAGAAACTTTCGGTCGTGGGTAGCGGACAATGAGCAGTTCTTC.

The genes are TRBV7-2 and TRBJ2-7, with 7 bases aligning to TRBD1. Germline CDR1 is SGHTA and CDR2 is FQGNSA. There are 16 residues in the CDR3. Losses at the gene ends were 5 bases for V and 0 bases for J; bases not matched to a gene: 10. The DNA of the CDR3 is TGTGCCAGCAGCCCAGTTCGGGACAGATACTCCTACGAGCAGTACTTC. The encoded protein is CASSPVRDRYSYEQYF.

This chain connects TRBV7-2 to TRBJ1-4; weak D call: TRBD1 (6 bases). CDR3 size: 13 residues. V lost 4 bases to trimming and J lost 5 bases, with 8 bases between them. Germline V CDR1 and CDR2: SGHTA, FQGNSA. The CDR3 spells CASSYGQNEKLFF. CDR3 DNA: TGTGCCAGCAGCTATGGACAGAATGAAAAACTGTTTTTT. Based on the CDR3 plus reference TRBV7-2 and TRBJ1-4, the full variable domain is GAGVSQSPSNKVTEKGKDVELRCDPISGHTALYWYRQSLGQGLEFLIYFQGNSAPDKSGLPSDRFSAERTGGSVSTLTIQRTQQEDSAVYLCASSYGQNEKLFFGSGTQLSVL.

This chain uses TRBV5-1 with TRBJ2-5, with 11 bases aligning to TRBD1. This CDR3 region has 14 residues. Germline V lookup: CDR1 SGHRS, CDR2 YFSETQ. V lost 5 bases, J lost 3 bases, and 3 bases stayed unmatched. The CDR3 loop reads CASRTGQGEETQYF. In nucleotides, the CDR3 is TGCGCCAGCAGGACGGGACAGGGGGAAGAGACCCAGTACTTC.

This chain joins TRBV20-1 and TRBJ2-5; weak D call: TRBD1 (5 bases). The CDR3 consists of 13 residues. Germline loops: CDR1 DFQATT, CDR2 SNEGSKA (reference sequence). With 6 bases removed from V and 0 bases from J, the gap between germline ends came to 11 bases. The CDR3: CSATQDNQETQYF. CDR3 nucleotide sequence: TGCAGTGCCACGCAGGACAACCAAGAGACCCAGTACTTC.

This rearrangement joins TRBV12-3 or TRBV12-4 to TRBJ2-1, with unresolved D. This CDR3 comprises 13 residues. V shed 3 bases and J shed 10 bases, with 13 bases lying between them. CDR3 protein: CASSFDTSGEQFF. The CDR3 coding sequence is TGTGCCAGCAGTTTTGACACGTCCGGCGAGCAGTTCTTC.

The J gene is TRBJ1-6, the V gene TRBV27, with D unresolved. In germline, CDR1 is MNHEY, CDR2 SMNVEV (reference sequence). The germline V and J ends were trimmed by 3 bases and 9 bases, with 18 bases remaining between them. The CDR3 runs to 16 residues. CDR3 sequence (DNA): TGTGCCAGCAGTTTTTCCGGGCCTCCTGGCGGTTCACCCCTCCACTTT. Amino acids: CASSFSGPPGGSPLHF.

This clonotype has more than one count but fewer than ten. V gene TRBV29-1 combines with J gene TRBJ1-1; tentative D call: TRBD1 (6 bases). Trimming took 5 bases from V and 1 from J, leaving 14 bases between them. Germline CDR1 and CDR2: SQVTM and ANQGSEA. The CDR3 is made up of 14 amino acids. This CDR3 reads CSVQYLTGNTEAFF. CDR3 bases: TGCAGCGTTCAATATTTGACAGGGAACACTGAAGCTTTCTTT. Full variable domain (rest looked up from reference TRBV29-1 and TRBJ1-1): SAVISQKPSRDICQRGTSLTIQCQVDSQVTMMFWYRQQPGQSLTLIATANQGSEATYESGFVIDKFPISRPNLTFSTLTVSNMSPEDSSIYLCSVQYLTGNTEAFFGQGTRLTVV.

The chain recombines TRBV10-3 with TRBJ2-4; the D gene is possibly TRBD2 (5 bases). The CDR3 is 14 residues long. The germline V and J ends were trimmed by 2 bases and 2 bases, with 7 bases remaining between them. In germline, CDR1 is ENHRY, CDR2 SYGVKD. CDR3 in amino acids: CAISERETKNIQYF. In DNA form, the CDR3 reads TGTGCCATCAGTGAGCGGGAAACCAAAAACATTCAGTACTTC.

This clonotype occurred a few times. The rearrangement uses TRBV29-1 and TRBJ2-3; D not certain. The CDR3 has 15 residues. The V end was cut by 3 bases, the J end by 1 base, with 14 bases between. From germline, CDR1 is SQVTM and CDR2 ANQGSEA. The CDR3 coding sequence is TGCAGCGTTGACAGTGTTCGCATCGGCACAGATACGCAGTATTTT. Protein product: CSVDSVRIGTDTQYF.

The chain recombines TRBV7-2 with TRBJ2-2; weak D call: TRBD2 (6 bases). CDR3 length equals 15 residues. V lost 4 bases, J lost 5 bases, and 14 bases lay in between. Germline CDR1 and CDR2: SGHTA and FQGNSA. CDR3 bases: TGTGCCAGCAGCTACTTTAGCGGAGGTACCGGGGAGCTGTTTTTT. It specifies CASSYFSGGTGELFF.

This clonotype was observed many times. The chain links TRBV14 to TRBJ2-1; D is unresolved. V gave up 4 bases and J gave up 9 bases, with 10 bases separating them. Germline CDR1 and CDR2: SGHDN and FVKESK. The CDR3 covers 12 residues. CDR3 protein: CASSPNWGEQFF. CDR3 in DNA: TGTGCCAGCAGCCCCAACTGGGGTGAGCAGTTCTTC.